The 16 T cell receptor beta chains below were found in one sample sequenced in a study of vaccination and CD4 T cells after COVID-19. CD4+ T cells that had been cultured provided DNA sequenced with the Oncomine TCR Beta short-read assay. TCRdb passed the PCR reads through MiXCR, listing each CDR3 protein once. Of 15,000 to 25,000 distinct CDR3 sequences listed, roughly three fifths are singletons. Indicated treatment: roughly ten-day PBMC culture with coronavirus spike peptide pools or control peptides (ViraFEST assay). For these receptors, no antigen is known. The sequencing sample was made of CD4+ T cells from blood, cultured in vitro. The source of these receptors is a human donor who had recovered from COVID-19.

This clonotype was found a few times. V is TRBV5-6 and J is TRBJ1-1; no clear D. V shed 4 bases and J shed 4 bases, with 17 bases lying between them. Germline assignment: CDR1 SGHDT and CDR2 YYEEEE. CDR3 length: 15 amino acids. The CDR3 loop reads CASSGSMGWGTEAFF. The CDR3 DNA reads as TGTGCCAGCAGCGGGTCAATGGGCTGGGGCACTGAAGCTTTCTTT.

The chain carries TRBV30 and TRBJ2-7; no definite D call. V was cut by 4 bases and J by 5 bases, with 9 bases left in between. The V gene's germline CDR1 is GTSNPN and CDR2 SVGIG (reference sequence). The CDR3 length is 11 residues. The CDR3 region is CAWNPGHEQYF. The CDR3 DNA follows: TGTGCCTGGAACCCAGGCCACGAGCAGTACTTC.

This sequence joins TRBV6-1 and TRBJ2-3; D ambiguous. This CDR3 has 15 amino acids. Germline V gene lookup returns CDR1 MNHNS and CDR2 SASEGT. Trimming cost V 4 bases and J 7 bases, with 18 bases left between them. The CDR3 coding sequence is TGTGCCAGCAGTGGAGCACCCGATCGTCGGAATACGCAGTATTTT. This sequence encodes CASSGAPDRRNTQYF.

This clonotype showed up just a few times. The J gene is TRBJ1-1, the V gene TRBV5-4; the D is unclear. Between the trimmed V and J ends, which lost 0 bases and 1 base, there was a span of 4 bases. Germline CDR1 reads SGHNT; CDR2 reads YYREEE (reference sequence). The CDR3 covers 13 residues. The CDR3 loop reads CASSLAANTEAFF. The CDR3 DNA reads as TGTGCCAGCAGCTTGGCGGCGAACACTGAAGCTTTCTTT.

This clonotype has only one observation. This sequence joins TRBV6-1 and TRBJ2-7, with 11 nucleotides matching TRBD2. The CDR3 is 14 amino acids. The germline gives CDR1 MNHNS, CDR2 SASEGT. V lost 6 bases and J lost 6; bases outside the gene matches: 7. The CDR3 spells CASRPGLADVEQYF. In nucleotides, the CDR3 is TGTGCCAGCAGACCGGGACTAGCGGATGTCGAGCAGTACTTC.

V gene TRBV5-4 combines with J gene TRBJ1-5; 8 bases are a match to TRBD1. This CDR3 contains 17 residues. J lost 6 bases, V lost 4 bases, and 15 bases had no gene match. Germline V lookup: CDR1 SGHNT, CDR2 YYREEE (reference sequence). CDR3 DNA sequence: TGTGCCAGCAGCCCCGATGGGGCCAGGGGGCGCACTCAGCCCCAGCATTTT. Encoded protein: CASSPDGARGRTQPQHF.

The gene calls are TRBV20-1 and TRBJ1-2; tentative D call: TRBD1 (5 bases). CDR3 size: 12 residues. V lost 5 bases and J 14 bases, leaving 21 bases between the germline ends. Germline CDR1 reads DFQATT; CDR2 reads SNEGSKA (reference sequence). Written as DNA, the CDR3 is TGCAGTGCTCCGTATCGGGGCAACTACGCAACCTTC. This gives the protein CSAPYRGNYATF.

The chain recombines TRBV7-9 with TRBJ2-5; no clear D gene. The V gene lost 4 bases and the J gene lost 4 bases, with 10 bases spanning the gap. There are 13 residues in the CDR3. The V gene's germline CDR1 is SEHNR and CDR2 FQNEAQ (reference sequence). This CDR3 is CASSSVHRETQYF. The CDR3 bases are TGTGCCAGCAGCTCCGTCCATCGAGAGACCCAGTACTTC.

V gene TRBV10-3 combines with J gene TRBJ2-7; no firm D call. Per the germline V gene, CDR1 is ENHRY and CDR2 is SYGVKD. V lost 0 bases and J 0 bases, leaving 18 bases between the germline ends. The CDR3 has 18 residues. The chain's CDR3 is CAISESVTLSKSSYEQYF. The CDR3 bases are TGTGCCATCAGTGAGTCAGTGACACTATCAAAAAGCTCCTACGAGCAGTACTTC.

The rearrangement joins TRBV20-1 to TRBJ2-2; 10 positions match TRBD2. This CDR3 contains 16 residues. CDR1 is DFQATT, CDR2 SNEGSKA, per germline (reference sequence). Trimming at V came to 0 bases and at J to 8 bases, leaving 9 bases not matched to a gene. The CDR3 DNA follows: TGCAGTGCTAGAGATCTACTAGCGGGGCCCACGGGGGAGCTGTTTTTT. Its protein is CSARDLLAGPTGELFF.

A few counts support this clonotype. The J gene is TRBJ2-7, the V gene TRBV11-2, with TRBD1 matching 8 bases. V lost 1 base and J lost 9; bases outside the gene matches: 2. Per germline, CDR1 SGHAT and CDR2 FQNNGV. The CDR3 extends over 12 amino acids. The CDR3 DNA reads as TGTGCCAGCAGCTTAGGGGGGACAGGGCAGTACTTC. Encoded protein: CASSLGGTGQYF.

The chain has TRBV20-1 and TRBJ1-1, with 7 bases matching TRBD1. The CDR3 has 13 residues. Trimming removed 4 bases from V and 1 base from J; junction bases left unmatched: 3. Germline V lookup: CDR1 DFQATT, CDR2 SNEGSKA (reference sequence). CDR3 DNA sequence: TGCAGTGCTACACGGGACAGGAACACTGAAGCTTTCTTT. Residues: CSATRDRNTEAFF.

The chain combines TRBV5-1 with TRBJ2-1; 12 bases match TRBD2. The CDR3 is 19 amino acids. Unmatched junction bases numbered 17, after V lost 10 bases and J lost 0 bases. Germline assignment: CDR1 SGHRS and CDR2 YFSETQ. The CDR3 is CASSESLAGGLSSYNEQFF. The CDR3 nucleotides read TGCGCCTCCTCAGAAAGTCTAGCGGGGGGGTTAAGCTCCTACAATGAGCAGTTCTTC.

The rearrangement uses TRBV7-2 and TRBJ1-1; D uncertain. The CDR3 covers 13 residues. Germline lookup yields CDR1 SGHTA and CDR2 FQGNSA. V lost 3 bases, J lost 4 bases, and 9 bases lay in between. CDR3 region: CASSFLGVTEAFF. The CDR3 nucleotides read TGTGCCAGCAGCTTTCTTGGGGTCACTGAAGCTTTCTTT.

This clonotype was seen a handful of times. The V call is TRBV20-1, the J call TRBJ1-5, with 7 nucleotides matching TRBD1. The CDR3 runs to 13 residues. V lost 8 bases to trimming and J lost 5 bases; unmatched junction nucleotides: 9. Germline CDR1 reads DFQATT; CDR2 reads SNEGSKA (reference sequence). CDR3 loop: CSINRGGDQPQHF. CDR3 DNA sequence: TGCAGTATAAACAGGGGTGGGGATCAGCCCCAGCATTTT.

V usage is TRBV28 and J usage is TRBJ1-5, with D possibly TRBD1 on 6 matching bases. V lost 4 bases and J 1 base, leaving 17 bases between the germline ends. The V gene's germline CDR1 is MDHEN and CDR2 SYDVKM. This CDR3 is built from 17 residues. This CDR3 reads CASSYPNRVRSNQPQHF. The DNA of the CDR3 is TGTGCCAGCAGTTATCCCAACAGGGTTAGGAGCAATCAGCCCCAGCATTTT.